These 5 T cell receptor beta chains were sequenced from one sample in a study of T cells in Graves' hyperthyroidism and ophthalmopathy. It was RNA transcripts that yielded the amplified TCR beta CDR3 regions. With the HTBI primer set, the TCR CDR3 went through a first round of RT-PCR. From the multiplex PCR reads, TCRdb called clonotypes with MiXCR, one entry per CDR3 protein. Here the sample spans around 800,000 distinct CDR3 sequences, 35% to 40% being singletons. The source material was blood. The receptors shown here come from a man aged 18 to 30 with Graves' hyperthyroidism.

V is TRBV2 and J is TRBJ2-2; possible D gene TRBD1, 6 bases. The CDR3 is 14 residues long. The germline gives CDR1 SNHLY, CDR2 FYNNEI. Trimming took 5 bases from V and 7 from J, leaving 14 bases between them. This chain's CDR3 is CASSFAQGIGELFF. Here the CDR3 DNA reads TGTGCCAGCAGTTTCGCCCAGGGGATCGGGGAGCTGTTTTTT. The full variable domain, its missing parts supplied by reference TRBV2 and TRBJ2-2, is EPEVTQTPSHQVTQMGQEVILRCVPISNHLYFYWYRQILGQKVEFLVSFYNNEISEKSEIFDDQFSVERPDGSNFTLKIRSTKLEDSAMYFCASSFAQGIGELFFGEGSRLTVL.

This clonotype was detected a few times. The CDR3 loop reads CASLSMTGLTSGNTIYF. DNA of the CDR3: TGTGCCAGCCTGTCTATGACAGGCCTTACTTCTGGAAACACCATATATTTT. V gene TRBV19 combines with J gene TRBJ1-3, with D perhaps TRBD1 (6 bases). Germline values: CDR1 LNHDA, CDR2 SQIVND (reference sequence). Trimming took 9 bases from V and 1 from J, leaving 22 bases between them. This CDR3 has 17 residues.

This clonotype has ten or more counts. The chain is built from TRBV2 and TRBJ1-1; D perhaps matches TRBD1 (5 bases). V was clipped by 8 bases and J by 0 bases, with 10 bases between them. Germline V lookup: CDR1 SNHLY, CDR2 FYNNEI. The CDR3 is made up of 13 amino acids. The CDR3 DNA follows: TGTGCCAGCCGCGGGGGGATGAACACTGAAGCTTTCTTT. It codes for CASRGGMNTEAFF.

Details on this clonotype: A much more abundant neighbour one base away suggests this may be a read error. This chain uses TRBV14 with TRBJ1-2; D unclear. Per germline, CDR1 SGHDN and CDR2 FVKESK. This CDR3 spans 13 amino acids. CDR3 in amino acids: CASSQDLNYGHTF. In nucleotides, the CDR3 is TGTGCCAGCAGCCAAGACCTTAACTATGGCCACACCTTC. Using reference TRBV14 and TRBJ1-2 for the parts outside the CDR3, the full variable domain is EAGVTQFPSHSVIEKGQTVTLRCDPISGHDNLYWYRRVMGKEIKFLLHFVKESKQDESGMPNNRFLAERTGGTYSTLKVQPAELEDSGVYFCASSQDLNYGHTFGSGTRLTVV.

This clonotype was found many times. This chain joins TRBV2 and TRBJ1-2; D uncertain. Germline CDR1 is SNHLY and CDR2 is FYNNEI. CDR3 size: 15 residues. Trimming stripped 10 bases from V and 4 bases from J, with 22 bases between. As DNA, the CDR3 is TGTGCCATATACCTCGGGGAAGCATTCATCTATGGCTACACCTTC. Translating gives CAIYLGEAFIYGYTF.